Shown below are 13 T cell receptor beta chains from a single sample sequenced in a study of blood T cell repertoires in COVID-19. The data were produced by immunoSEQ multiplex PCR, yet TCRdb's version contains in-frame clones alone and is incomplete. The data hold roughly 120,000 clones, with 80% to 95% observed a single time. The sequenced sample consisted of peripheral blood. These receptor sequences come from a man in his fifties or sixties with COVID-19, enrolled during active disease.

Here the CDR3 DNA reads TGTGCCAGCAGTTGGGGAGGTAGCGTAAGCTCCTACAATGAGCAGTTCTTC. Protein: CASSWGGSVSSYNEQFF. The chain links TRBV28 to TRBJ2-1, with a tentative D call TRBD2 (6 bases). The CDR3 consists of 17 residues. V dropped 4 bases and J dropped 0 bases, with 16 bases sitting between them. Looked up from germline, CDR1 is MDHEN and CDR2 is SYDVKM. The full variable domain, completed using reference TRBV28 and TRBJ2-1, is DVKVTQSSRYLVKRTGEKVFLECVQDMDHENMFWYRQDPGLGLRLIYFSYDVKMKEKGDIPEGYSVSREKKERFSLILESASTNQTSMYLCASSWGGSVSSYNEQFFGPGTRLTVL.

The V and J genes are TRBV25-1 and TRBJ1-4, with D perhaps matching TRBD1 (5 bases). Trimming shortened V by 5 bases and J by 6 bases, and 13 bases separated the two germline ends. CDR3 size: 14 residues. Germline assignment: CDR1 MGHDK and CDR2 SYGVNS. The CDR3 protein is CASSLGQGDEKLFF. CDR3 in DNA: TGTGCCAGCAGTTTGGGGCAGGGTGATGAAAAACTGTTTTTT. The whole variable domain, filled in from reference TRBV25-1 and TRBJ1-4, reads EADIYQTPRYLVIGTGKKITLECSQTMGHDKMYWYQQDPGMELHLIHYSYGVNSTEKGDLSSESTVSRIRTEHFPLTLESARPSHTSQYLCASSLGQGDEKLFFGSGTQLSVL.

This chain uses TRBV18 with TRBJ2-2; 10 bases match TRBD1. V lost 6 bases and J lost 6; bases outside the gene matches: 10. The germline V gene has CDR1 KGHSH and CDR2 LQKENI. This CDR3 is 16 amino acids long. The CDR3 region has the DNA TGTGCCAGCTCCCCGCGACAGGGGGCGTTCGCCGGGGAGCTGTTTTTT. Encoded protein: CASSPRQGAFAGELFF.

V usage is TRBV7-8 and J usage is TRBJ2-7; 10 positions match TRBD2. V lost 3 bases to trimming and J lost 1 base; unmatched junction nucleotides: 3. The CDR3 is 15 amino acids. CDR1 is SGHVS and CDR2 is FQNEAQ in the germline V gene. The CDR3 is CASSLSGRVSYEQYV. Written as DNA, the CDR3 is TGTGCCAGCAGCTTGAGCGGGAGGGTGTCCTACGAGCAGTACGTC.

The chain uses TRBV7-9 and TRBJ2-1; D not resolved. Per the germline V gene, CDR1 is SEHNR and CDR2 is FQNEAQ (reference sequence). The CDR3 spans 12 residues. Trimming left V 1 base short and J 8 bases short, with 6 bases between. Written as DNA, the CDR3 is TGTGCCAGCAGCTTAGTGGCGGATGAGCAGTTCTTC. Translated: CASSLVADEQFF. Filled out from reference TRBV7-9 and TRBJ2-1, the complete variable domain reads DTGVSQNPRHKITKRGQNVTFRCDPISEHNRLYWYRQTLGQGPEFLTYFQNEAQLEKSRLLSDRFSAERPKGSFSTLEIQRTEQGDSAMYLCASSLVADEQFFGPGTRLTVL.

This clone is a singleton in its sample. The chain has TRBV5-6 and TRBJ2-3; D perhaps matches TRBD1 (5 bases). Germline CDR1 and CDR2: SGHDT and YYEEEE. The CDR3 consists of 15 residues. Trimming removed 0 bases at V and 2 bases at J, with 10 bases between. CDR3 sequence: CASSLDPGSTDTQYF. Written as DNA, the CDR3 is TGTGCCAGCAGCTTGGATCCAGGGTCCACAGATACGCAGTATTTT.

J is TRBJ2-3 and V is TRBV6-6, with TRBD2 as a possible D gene (5 bases). In germline, CDR1 is MNHNY, CDR2 SVGAGI (reference sequence). The CDR3 has 15 amino acids. Trimming took off 8 bases at V and 2 bases at J, with 17 bases between the two ends. CDR3 DNA sequence: TGTGCCAGCCATAACGGGCGGGTTTACACAGATACGCAGTATTTT. Translated, it gives CASHNGRVYTDTQYF.

The rearrangement links TRBV28 to TRBJ2-1, with a tentative D call TRBD1 (6 bases). Germline values: CDR1 MDHEN, CDR2 SYDVKM. V shed 5 bases and J shed 7 bases, with 18 bases lying between them. The CDR3 is made up of 15 amino acids. The CDR3 here is CASSPPRGWRNEQFF. The CDR3 DNA is TGTGCCAGCAGTCCCCCCAGGGGATGGCGAAATGAGCAGTTCTTC.

The rearrangement uses TRBV5-1 and TRBJ2-5, with 8 bases aligning to TRBD2. CDR3 length: 16 amino acids. Germline-derived CDR1 and CDR2 are SGHRS and YFSETQ. V trimming: 4 bases; J trimming: 2 bases; junction bases outside the gene matches: 10. The CDR3 sequence: CASSRDTGGAQETQYF. CDR3 sequence (DNA): TGCGCCAGCAGCCGGGATACCGGGGGGGCTCAAGAGACCCAGTACTTC.

This rearrangement joins TRBV27 to TRBJ1-5, with 12 nucleotides matching TRBD1. V dropped 6 bases and J dropped 4; count of bases not matched to a gene: 4. Germline V gives CDR1 MNHEY, CDR2 SMNVEV (reference sequence). This CDR3 is built from 15 residues. CDR3 amino acids: CASRAGQGANQPQHF. The CDR3 nucleotides are TGTGCCAGCAGAGCGGGACAGGGGGCAAATCAGCCCCAGCATTTT.

The CDR3: CASSLTVGGGYNEQFF. The CDR3 bases are TGTGCCAGCAGCTTAACGGTAGGCGGAGGATACAATGAGCAGTTCTTC. J is TRBJ2-1 and V is TRBV7-2, with TRBD2 as a possible D gene (5 bases). This CDR3 comprises 16 residues. Trimming removed 2 bases at V and 4 bases at J, with 15 bases between. The germline V gene encodes CDR1 SGHTA and CDR2 FQGNSA.

The chain couples TRBV3-1 (or the pseudogene TRBV3-2) to TRBJ2-3; 13 bases match TRBD2. CDR1 LGHDT and CDR2 YNNKEL come from the germline V gene (reference sequence). This CDR3 comprises 18 residues. V lost 0 bases, J lost 3 bases, and 6 bases stayed unmatched. The CDR3 spells CASSQETLAGGGTDTQYF. The CDR3, as DNA: TGTGCCAGCAGCCAAGAGACACTAGCGGGAGGGGGGACAGATACGCAGTATTTT.

This clone was seen once. V and J are TRBV12-3 or TRBV12-4 and TRBJ1-1; D is possibly TRBD1 (6 bases). V dropped 5 bases and J dropped 8 bases, with 9 bases sitting between them. This CDR3 has 11 amino acids. The CDR3 sequence: CASSDRYEAFF. The CDR3 DNA reads TGTGCCAGCAGTGACAGGTACGAAGCTTTCTTT.